This is a list of T cell receptor beta chains from one sample in a study of CXCR3-negative and CXCR3-positive naive CD8 T cells. Each CDR3 protein gets one entry in TCRdb, which reprocessed the 5' RACE reads and gives no DNA. Its clone listing holds 25,000 to 35,000 distinct CDR3 sequences. The specimen sequenced was memory CD8+ T cells from blood. All receptors derive from a human donor in good health. Some clones in this sample may be carry-over from other donors' samples. Both conserved end residues are part of each CDR3.

v_gene: TRBV28; j_gene: TRBJ2-7; CDR3aa: CASSTGPGAPKQYF
v_gene: TRBV7-8; j_gene: TRBJ2-1; CDR3aa: CASSGPLSSYNEQFF
v_gene: TRBV7-8; j_gene: TRBJ2-1; CDR3aa: CASRGGTSGYNEQFF
v_gene: TRBV28; j_gene: TRBJ2-7; CDR3aa: CASSLRTGWYEQYF
v_gene: TRBV7-4; j_gene: TRBJ2-1; CDR3aa: CASSPRDRGYFFEQFF
v_gene: TRBV7-3; j_gene: TRBJ2-1; CDR3aa: CATRAPAGEQFF
v_gene: TRBV6-2/TRBV6-3; j_gene: TRBJ2-7; CDR3aa: CASSSGRTYEQYF
v_gene: TRBV3-1; j_gene: TRBJ2-5; CDR3aa: CASSQELAGELQLQETQYF
v_gene: TRBV29-1; j_gene: TRBJ2-7; CDR3aa: CSVDRGYEQYF
v_gene: TRBV20-1; j_gene: TRBJ1-3; CDR3aa: CSARDESSGNTIYF
v_gene: TRBV7-3; j_gene: TRBJ2-1; CDR3aa: CASSALAGGPDEQFF
v_gene: TRBV29-1; j_gene: TRBJ2-3; CDR3aa: CSPGGAMADTHYF